This T cell receptor (beta chain) was sequenced for a study of cytomegalovirus exposure and HLA in healthy donors. About the study: The 120 validation repertoires, a later analysis reported, used the same platform as the 666 repertoires from the first cohort.

Profiling relied on immunoSEQ multiplex PCR, and the TCRdb table lists in-frame clones only, not all of them. The sample lists over 60,000 clones, just under 95% occurring once. As concerns this clone: Its antigen is still unknown.

Study conclusions and caveats: CMV antigen specificity was confirmed in vitro for three CMV-associated chains.

The clonotype was recovered from a man younger than 35 in good health and CMV-seropositive. The sequenced sample consisted of PBMCs.

The CDR3 bases are TGTGCCAGCTCACCGGGTCCTACAGGGGAATACGAGCAGTACTTC. Translated, it gives CASSPGPTGEYEQYF. The genes are TRBV18 and TRBJ2-7, with 7 bases fitting TRBD1. J lost 4 bases, V lost 3 bases, and 9 bases had no gene match. This CDR3 comprises 15 residues. The germline V gene encodes CDR1 KGHSH and CDR2 LQKENI.